This T cell receptor beta chain is drawn from a study of T cells in Graves' hyperthyroidism and ophthalmopathy. There are many counts of this clonotype. The CDR3 is 12 residues long. After removal of 4 bases from V and 16 bases from J, the junction contained 8 bases not matched to a gene. Germline V gives CDR1 SGHAT, CDR2 FQNNGV. TCR beta CDR3 regions were amplified from RNA transcripts. The primer set for the first-round RT-PCR of the TCR CDR3 was HTBI. A single record per CDR3 protein comes from TCRdb applying MiXCR to the multiplex PCR reads. The sample consists of under 650,000 distinct CDR3 sequences, roughly 15% of them appearing once.

The rearrangement uses TRBV11-2 and TRBJ2-1, with 9 bases lining up with TRBD2. The specimen was blood. This clonotype originated in a woman younger than 45 with Graves' hyperthyroidism. CDR3 DNA: TGTGCCAGCAGCTCCCGTAGCGGGAGACCCTTCTTC. It translates to CASSSRSGRPFF.